The next 28 T cell receptor beta chains were all read from a single sample in a study of shared clonotypes between healthy human individuals. Here immunoSEQ multiplex PCR was the method, and the copy in TCRdb shows in-frame clones only, minus some. The top ten hold roughly 0.15% of the sample, which has 2,500,000 or so clones, approximately 92% seen once. The sequenced material came from naive CD4+ T cells sorted from blood. Subset reported: CD45RA+ positively selected. These receptors all come from a man aged 18 to 35 in good health.

The chain employs TRBV7-3 and TRBJ2-1; D is possibly TRBD2 (5 bases). The CDR3 is 13 amino acids. Germline CDR1 is SGHTA and CDR2 is FQGTGA. Trimming removed 3 bases from V and 7 bases from J, with 10 bases in between. CDR3 nucleotide sequence: TGTGCCAGCAGCTTGGTGTTAGCGAATGAGCAGTTCTTC. Translated: CASSLVLANEQFF.

This clone was observed once. The chain recombines TRBV6-1 with TRBJ2-7; D perhaps matches TRBD2 (5 bases). CDR1 and CDR2 from the germline V gene are MNHNS and SASEGT. V was shortened by 1 base and J by 7 bases, with 11 bases between the two germline ends. This CDR3 contains 13 residues. CDR3 in amino acids: CASSEVGSLEQYF. As DNA, the CDR3 is TGTGCCAGCAGTGAAGTGGGGAGTTTGGAGCAGTACTTC.

The V and J genes are TRBV6-6 and TRBJ1-6, with 9 bases matching TRBD1. Trimming took 3 bases from V and 7 from J; bases not matched to a gene: 7. The CDR3 is 16 amino acids. Germline assignment: CDR1 MNHNY and CDR2 SVGAGI (reference sequence). CDR3 DNA: TGTGCCAGCAGTTATGTGACGGGACAGGGAAATTCACCCCTCCACTTT. Translated: CASSYVTGQGNSPLHF.

The table lists this clone with a count of one. The chain has TRBV7-2 and TRBJ2-1, with unresolved D. V lost 5 bases, J lost 12 bases, and 14 bases lay in between. Germline V CDR1 and CDR2: SGHTA, FQGNSA. This CDR3 spans 12 amino acids. Here the CDR3 DNA reads TGTGCCAGCAGCACACCTAGTCTTGGGCAGTTCTTC. Translation gives CASSTPSLGQFF.

The chain links TRBV14 to TRBJ2-3; 8 nucleotides match TRBD2. J gave up 5 bases and V 1 base, and 8 bases lay outside the gene matches. Germline lookup yields CDR1 SGHDN and CDR2 FVKESK. The CDR3 spans 16 residues. Written as DNA, the CDR3 is TGTGCCAGCAGCCAAGCGCACAAGGGACTAGAAGATACGCAGTATTTT. This translates into CASSQAHKGLEDTQYF. The full variable domain, its missing parts supplied by reference TRBV14 and TRBJ2-3, is EAGVTQFPSHSVIEKGQTVTLRCDPISGHDNLYWYRRVMGKEIKFLLHFVKESKQDESGMPNNRFLAERTGGTYSTLKVQPAELEDSGVYFCASSQAHKGLEDTQYFGPGTRLTVL.

The rearrangement joins TRBV19 to TRBJ2-5; possibly TRBD1 for D (5 bases). Deletions cut 6 bases from V and 0 bases from J, with 14 bases between. Germline CDR1 LNHDA, CDR2 SQIVND (reference sequence). CDR3 length: 15 amino acids. The CDR3 here is CASRQLQANQETQYF. The CDR3 nucleotides are TGTGCCAGTAGACAACTACAGGCGAACCAAGAGACCCAGTACTTC.

In the case of this clone: This sample includes further DNA sequences coding for the same CDR3. J is TRBJ2-3 and V is TRBV20-1; D is ambiguous. The CDR3 has 10 amino acids. Germline V CDR1 and CDR2: DFQATT, SNEGSKA (reference sequence). Trimming stripped 8 bases from V and 3 bases from J, with 6 bases between. The CDR3 nucleotides are TGCAGTCCTTTTACAGATACGCAGTATTTT. Protein: CSPFTDTQYF.

For the CDR3, the DNA is TGTGCCAGCAGGCAGGGGGGCACCTACAATGAGCAGTTCTTC. Its translation: CASRQGGTYNEQFF. This chain uses TRBV28 with TRBJ2-1; D may be TRBD1 (7 bases). Trimming pared 6 bases from V and 2 bases from J, leaving 11 bases between. This CDR3 is built from 14 residues. CDR1 MDHEN and CDR2 SYDVKM come from the germline V gene.

The chain employs TRBV10-3 and TRBJ1-6; perhaps TRBD1 as D (6 bases). This CDR3 contains 14 residues. With 4 bases removed from V and 5 bases from J, the gap between germline ends came to 9 bases. Germline-derived CDR1 and CDR2 are ENHRY and SYGVKD. The CDR3 coding sequence is TGTGCCATCAGTGGGAGGGGGAATAATTCACCCCTCCACTTT. Residues: CAISGRGNNSPLHF.

The chain couples TRBV6-1 to TRBJ1-3; TRBD1 is a possible D gene (6 bases). The CDR3 runs to 15 residues. CDR1 and CDR2 from the germline V gene are MNHNS and SASEGT. Between the trimmed V and J ends, which lost 1 base and 1 base, there was a span of 8 bases. The CDR3 DNA follows: TGTGCCAGCAGTGAAGGGGGGGCTTCTGGAAACACCATATATTTT. Protein product: CASSEGGASGNTIYF.

The gene calls are TRBV10-2 and TRBJ2-3, with 7 bases identical to TRBD2. The germline CDR1 and CDR2 sequences are WSHSY and SAAADI. There are 15 residues in the CDR3. V dropped 6 bases and J dropped 2; count of bases not matched to a gene: 8. This CDR3 is CASRAGTTYTDTQYF. CDR3 DNA sequence: TGCGCCAGCAGGGCCGGGACTACCTACACAGATACGCAGTATTTT.

The chain employs TRBV20-1 and TRBJ2-7; TRBD1 might be the D (6 bases). The CDR3 has 11 amino acids. In germline, CDR1 is DFQATT, CDR2 SNEGSKA (reference sequence). The V and J ends lost 7 bases and 5 bases respectively, with 12 bases between them. The chain's CDR3 is CSVTGLDEQYF. Here the CDR3 DNA reads TGCAGTGTCACAGGGCTCGACGAGCAGTACTTC.

The rearrangement links TRBV30 to TRBJ1-3; D is unclear. V shed 4 bases and J shed 2 bases, with 9 bases lying between them. The CDR3 contains 13 residues. The V gene's germline CDR1 is GTSNPN and CDR2 SVGIG (reference sequence). CDR3 sequence: CAWIRSAGNTIYF. The DNA for the CDR3 is TGTGCCTGGATCCGGAGTGCTGGAAACACCATATATTTT.

The chain couples TRBV5-1 to TRBJ2-3, with 7 bases identical to TRBD1. Looked up from germline, CDR1 is SGHRS and CDR2 is YFSETQ. The CDR3 length is 15 residues. Germline trimming cut 3 bases from V and 3 bases from J; bases unmatched to any gene: 7. CDR3 residues: CASSSGQAGTDTQYF. CDR3 nucleotide sequence: TGCGCCAGCAGCTCCGGACAGGCCGGTACAGATACGCAGTATTTT.

V usage is TRBV18 and J usage is TRBJ1-1, with D tentatively TRBD1 (5 bases). CDR3 length equals 14 residues. Deletions cut 3 bases from V and 8 bases from J, with 16 bases between. Germline V gene sequence: CDR1 KGHSH, CDR2 LQKENI. In nucleotides, the CDR3 is TGTGCCAGCTCACCCGGAGTTCGAGGGGAAGAAGCTTTCTTT. Translating it yields CASSPGVRGEEAFF.

The chain joins TRBV6-5 to TRBJ1-1, with D possibly matching TRBD1 (6 bases). The CDR3 totals 12 residues. V lost 2 bases and J lost 8, with 9 bases in between. Germline V gene sequence: CDR1 MNHEY, CDR2 SVGAGI. CDR3 DNA sequence: TGTGCCAGCAGTTACGGGGGGCAGGAAGCTTTCTTT. Translated, it gives CASSYGGQEAFF.

The V gene is TRBV9, the J gene TRBJ1-1; D unresolved. The V and J ends lost 4 bases and 0 bases respectively, with 7 bases between them. CDR3 length: 13 residues. Germline V gene lookup returns CDR1 SGDLS and CDR2 YYNGEE. CDR3: CASSYQLNTEAFF. The CDR3 bases are TGTGCCAGCAGCTACCAGTTGAACACTGAAGCTTTCTTT. Combining the CDR3 with reference TRBV9 and TRBJ1-1 gives the whole variable domain DSGVTQTPKHLITATGQRVTLRCSPRSGDLSVYWYQQSLDQGLQFLIQYYNGEERAKGNILERFSAQQFPDLHSELNLSSLELGDSALYFCASSYQLNTEAFFGQGTRLTVV.

The CDR3 DNA reads TGTGCCAGCAGCGGAGGCCGCACAGATACGCAGTATTTT. Amino acid sequence: CASSGGRTDTQYF. The chain is built from TRBV6-1 and TRBJ2-3, with a weak D call TRBD2 (5 bases). Germline V gene data show CDR1 as MNHNS and CDR2 as SASEGT. Trimming stripped 6 bases from V and 1 base from J, with 8 bases between. The CDR3 length is 13 residues.

The V call is TRBV29-1, the J call TRBJ2-4; TRBD2 agrees at 9 bases. Germline V gene lookup returns CDR1 SQVTM and CDR2 ANQGSEA. The ends lost 4 bases at V and 0 bases at J; junction bases unmatched: 10. The CDR3 extends over 17 amino acids. The CDR3 DNA reads TGCAGCGTTGTAGGCGGGGGGGTTGAACTAGCCAAAAACATTCAGTACTTC. Protein sequence: CSVVGGGVELAKNIQYF.

DNA of the CDR3: TGTGCCAGCAGCTTAAATTATGGCAGCGGCGAGGCTGAAGCTTTCTTT. This codes for CASSLNYGSGEAEAFF. V usage is TRBV7-3 and J usage is TRBJ1-1, with D unclear. The CDR3 is 16 residues long. Trimming shortened V by 1 base and J by 6 bases, and 18 bases separated the two germline ends. Per germline, CDR1 SGHTA and CDR2 FQGTGA.

This clone was observed once. CDR3 amino acids: CASTQGGAQNNSPLHF. DNA for the CDR3: TGTGCCAGTACCCAGGGGGGTGCGCAAAATAATTCACCCCTCCACTTT. The V call is TRBV19, the J call TRBJ1-6; TRBD1 matches at 7 bases. Germline V lookup: CDR1 LNHDA, CDR2 SQIVND (reference sequence). This CDR3 contains 16 residues. V lost 7 bases, J lost 5 bases, and 11 bases stayed unmatched.

The V and J genes are TRBV21-1 and TRBJ2-7; the D call in the table, TRBD1, was not verified against the DNA. TRBV21-1 is a documented pseudogene. The CDR3 loop spans 17 amino acids. The CDR3 is CASSKARRTDFFYEQYF. DNA of the CDR3: TGTGCCAGCAGCAAAGCCAGACGGACAGATTTTTTCTACGAGCAGTACTTC.

The chain recombines TRBV6-1 with TRBJ2-7, with a tentative D call TRBD2 (5 bases). V gave up 10 bases and J gave up 6 bases, with 16 bases separating them. The CDR3 consists of 12 residues. Germline V gene lookup returns CDR1 MNHNS and CDR2 SASEGT. This chain's CDR3 is CATSTSGIEQYF. CDR3 nucleotides: TGTGCCACGTCCACTTCGGGAATCGAGCAGTACTTC.

The chain links TRBV6-5 to TRBJ2-3; D not certain. V lost 0 bases and J lost 2, with 9 bases in between. The germline V gene encodes CDR1 MNHEY and CDR2 SVGAGI. The CDR3 loop spans 15 amino acids. The DNA for the CDR3 is TGTGCCAGCAGTTACTCGACCAAACCCACAGATACGCAGTATTTT. Its protein is CASSYSTKPTDTQYF.

The chain recombines TRBV5-1 with TRBJ2-7; no definite D call. The germline V gene has CDR1 SGHRS and CDR2 YFSETQ. The CDR3 extends over 13 amino acids. Trimming shortened V by 6 bases and J by 2 bases, and 12 bases separated the two germline ends. CDR3 sequence (DNA): TGCGCCAGCACTATTGACATGCCCTACGAGCAGTACTTC. It codes for CASTIDMPYEQYF.

The chain is built from TRBV2 and TRBJ2-2; 12 bases align to TRBD2. Germline V gene sequence: CDR1 SNHLY, CDR2 FYNNEI. The V and J ends lost 7 bases and 2 bases, in that order; junction bases with no gene match: 5. CDR3 length: 16 amino acids. DNA for the CDR3: TGTGCCAGCATCCAGACTAGCGGGGGAAACACCGGGGAGCTGTTTTTT. It translates to CASIQTSGGNTGELFF.

The V gene is TRBV6-5, the J gene TRBJ2-7; D is possibly TRBD2 (5 bases). V was cut by 5 bases and J by 5 bases, with 16 bases left in between. Germline V CDR1 and CDR2: MNHEY, SVGAGI. The CDR3 sequence is 14 residues long. CDR3 in amino acids: CASSQRGTWDEQYF. Here the CDR3 DNA reads TGTGCCAGCAGTCAACGGGGTACATGGGACGAGCAGTACTTC.

This chain joins TRBV7-9 and TRBJ2-1, with a tentative D call TRBD2 (6 bases). Germline CDR1 reads SEHNR; CDR2 reads FQNEAQ (reference sequence). The CDR3 runs 16 residues. V lost 2 bases, J lost 0 bases, and 11 bases lay in between. The CDR3 DNA reads TGTGCCAGCAGCTTATGGCTAGCGACCTCCTACAATGAGCAGTTCTTC. Amino acids: CASSLWLATSYNEQFF.